This T cell receptor beta chain was profiled in a study of beta chain features in type 1 diabetes. Study-wide results and caveats: Among all four CD4+ subsets, Type 1 diabetes patients had TCRB CDR3s that were moderately but significantly shorter.

Points on this clone: Its target is unknown.

Germline CDR1 is PRHDT and CDR2 is FYEKMQ (reference sequence). The CDR3 covers 14 residues. Trimming removed 3 bases at V and 0 bases at J, with 6 bases between. Reverse transcribing all isolated RNA meant expressed TCRB transcripts were sequenced. Profiling relied on immunoSEQ multiplex PCR, and the TCRdb table lists in-frame clones only, not all of them. This sample has about 700,000 clones, with 13% found just once. This TCR was recovered from a man younger than 35 with type 1 diabetes. Sequenced material: naive CD4+ T cells from blood. The rearrangement joins TRBV13 to TRBJ2-1; D uncertain. As DNA, the CDR3 is TGTGCCAGCAGCTTGCAGAGCTCCTACAATGAGCAGTTCTTC. Protein: CASSLQSSYNEQFF.